This TCR beta chain was profiled in a study of PD-1 and CTLA-4 blockade in melanoma listed by TCRdb under 2021. Some background on the complete study: The study compared how PD-1 blockade and CTLA-4 blockade affected the melanoma-reactive CD8 T cell response in patients with melanoma.

With respect to this clone: The clone's antigen remains unknown. Base quality data are lacking; no much larger clone is found one base away.

The library was generated by the immunoSEQ multiplex PCR assay. TCRdb took this table from immuneACCESS and kept in-frame rearrangements with V and J called. Such tables lack part of the clones; where checked against another copy, unresolved V genes explain under half of the gap, and the rest is unexplained. Present in this sample are some 21,000 clones, approximately 88% of which were seen just once. Less than 9% of the sample goes to the ten largest clones. At the junction V is shortened by 6 bases and J by 5 bases, with 17 bases in between. Including the terminal cysteine and phenylalanine, the CDR3 comprises 14 residues. Only the CDR3 DNA stays, 42 bases, in frame from base 1. CDR1 and CDR2 were assigned from the germline V gene as WSHSY and SAAADI.

The receptor's source is a human donor with melanoma. The source was CD8+ T cells from peripheral blood, collected before anti-PD-1 treatment. The rearrangement combines TRBV10-2 with TRBJ2-7; TRBD2 might be the D gene, on 7 matching bases. This receptor has the CDR3 CASRERGGRNEQYF. The DNA reads TGCGCCAGCAGAGAAAGGGGGGGTAGAAACGAGCAGTACTTC.